The following is a T cell receptor beta chain sequence with its context. How the authors handled the data: Scientists estimated how many nucleated cells there were by amplifying reference gene primers. The method was immunoSEQ multiplex PCR; TCRdb's version includes in-frame clones alone and lacks a portion of them. V, J and clone size are taken as reported in that table, and D and trimming were inferred from the DNA itself. The repertoire holds roughly 200,000 clones, with over 75% as singletons. Donors were grouped by their self-reported clinical history. Either two negative PCRs, clearance, or symptom resolution qualified Cohort 3 donors as recovered. These data come from a study of blood T cell repertoires in COVID-19. The germline V gene has CDR1 KGHSH and CDR2 LQKENI. Trimming removed 3 bases at V and 0 bases at J, with 6 bases between. The CDR3 extends over 14 amino acids.

The sequenced sample consisted of PBMCs or T cells enriched from blood (not recorded which). The V call is TRBV18, the J call TRBJ1-3; possibly TRBD1 for D (5 bases). The sequence was obtained from a middle-aged man who had recovered from COVID-19. The CDR3 sequence: CASSPGHSGNTIYF. CDR3 bases: TGTGCCAGCTCACCCGGACACTCTGGAAACACCATATATTTT.